This entry lists 26 T cell receptor gamma chains sequenced from one sample in a study of gammadelta T cells in human blood (dated by TCRdb to the early 2020s). To prepare the library, RT-PCR was applied. The data were produced on an Illumina MiSeq. With CATT, TCRdb called clones again from the public reads; duplicate DNA rows were later joined. The sample records about 180 gamma-chain clones, around 2.8% of which are singletons. Jointly, the top ten make up around 58% of the sample. The sequencing input was Vgamma9Vdelta2 gamma-delta T cells from infant blood. Every receptor here comes from a human donor.

A note on this clone: TCRdb shows a much larger clone's protein in place of this DNA's translation, and the two differ at residue 6, likely through a read error; the protein shown is translated from the DNA. The rearrangement uses TRGV10 and TRGJP1. TRGV10 is designated an ORF whose function remains uncertain. V dropped 8 bases and J dropped 3; count of bases not matched to a gene: 4. The CDR3 runs to 13 residues. The CDR3 sequence is CAAWDSTGWFKIF. CDR3 nucleotide sequence: TGTGCTGCGTGGGATTCCACTGGTTGGTTCAAGATATTT.

By frequency in the sample, this clone is large. The same CDR3 can be traced to other DNA sequences in this sample. The chain recombines TRGV9 with TRGJP. Germline CDR1 reads GITISATS; CDR2 reads ISYDGTV (reference sequence). CDR3 length: 15 residues. Losses at the gene ends were 1 base for V and 7 bases for J; bases not matched to a gene: 1. CDR3 sequence reads: CALWEVELGKKIKVF. CDR3 sequence (DNA): TGTGCCTTGTGGGAGGTCGAGTTGGGCAAAAAAATCAAGGTATTT.

By its share, this clone is large. V usage is TRGV9 and J usage is TRGJP. Losses at the gene ends were 6 bases for V and 4 bases for J; bases not matched to a gene: 0. The CDR3 runs 14 residues. From germline, CDR1 is GITISATS and CDR2 ISYDGTV (reference sequence). The CDR3 region is CALWQELGKKIKVF. The CDR3 region has the DNA TGTGCCTTGTGGCAAGAGTTGGGCAAAAAAATCAAGGTATTT.

This clone is large in the sample. This sequence may be a read error, since a much larger clone differs from it by one base. This chain links TRGV9 with TRGJP. With 0 bases clipped from V and 7 bases from J, the junction kept 3 bases outside the gene matches. This CDR3 region has 16 residues. CDR1 and CDR2 (germline): GITISATS, ISYDGTV (reference sequence). CDR3 sequence reads: CALWEVHELGKKIKVF. The DNA of the CDR3 is TGTGCCTTGTGGGAGGTGCACGAGTTGGGCAAAAAAATCAAGGTATTT.

In its sample, this clone ranks as large. The chain is built from TRGV9 and TRGJP. Per the germline V gene, CDR1 is GITISATS and CDR2 is ISYDGTV (reference sequence). After removal of 0 bases from V and 7 bases from J, the junction contained 6 bases not matched to a gene. This CDR3 comprises 17 residues. Here the CDR3 DNA reads TGTGCCTTGTGGGAGGTGTCCCGCGAGTTGGGCAAAAAAATCAAGGTATTT. Protein product: CALWEVSRELGKKIKVF.

The V gene is TRGV9, the J gene TRGJP. Germline V gene sequence: CDR1 GITISATS, CDR2 ISYDGTV (reference sequence). J gave up 7 bases and V 3 bases, and 6 bases lay outside the gene matches. There are 16 residues in the CDR3. The CDR3 sequence: CALWETGELGKKIKVF. As DNA, the CDR3 is TGTGCCTTGTGGGAGACCGGGGAGTTGGGCAAAAAAATCAAGGTATTT.

This clone was picked up a small number of times. With a far larger clone one base away, a read error is the likely cause. This chain links TRGV10 with TRGJP1. TRGV10 is treated as an ORF (open reading frame) with a function not yet certain. The CDR3 contains 10 residues. The CDR3 coding sequence is TGTGCTGCGTGGGGTTGTTTCAAGATATTT. Its translation: CAAWGCFKIF.

This clone rates as medium-sized. The chain combines TRGV2 with TRGJ1 or TRGJ2. TCRdb offers no J gene call, so here the DNA was matched to germline to obtain one. The junction had 0 bases not matched to a gene; V was cut back by 0 bases and J by 1 base. The V gene's germline CDR1 is EGSNGY and CDR2 YDSYNSKV. This CDR3 contains 13 residues. This CDR3 reads CATWDGNYYKKLF. The DNA for the CDR3 is TGTGCCACCTGGGACGGGAATTATTATAAGAAACTCTTT.

Sample share makes this clone large. Other DNA sequences in this sample translate to the same CDR3. V usage is TRGV9 and J usage is TRGJP. The CDR3 extends over 16 amino acids. Trimming cost V 2 bases and J 4 bases; bases outside gene matches: 2. Per the germline V gene, CDR1 is GITISATS and CDR2 is ISYDGTV (reference sequence). The CDR3 sequence is CALWEGQELGKKIKVF. CDR3 DNA: TGTGCCTTGTGGGAGGGTCAAGAGTTGGGCAAAAAAATCAAGGTATTT.

With regard to this clone: Translating this DNA gives a protein that differs at residue 9 from the TCRdb one, which belongs to a much larger clone; a read error is likely, and the protein shown is this translation. The chain carries TRGV10 and TRGJP1. TRGV10 is designated an ORF whose function remains uncertain. The CDR3 runs 14 residues. CDR3 loop: CAAWDQTTDWFKIF. In DNA form, the CDR3 reads TGTGCTGCGTGGGATCAGACCACTGATTGGTTCAAGATATTT.

As concerns this clone: The TCRdb record carries a much larger clone's protein, which differs from this DNA's translation at residue 14; a read error is the likely cause, and the protein listed here is the DNA translation. The V call is TRGV9, the J call TRGJP. Per the germline V gene, CDR1 is GITISATS and CDR2 is ISYDGTV (reference sequence). The CDR3 totals 16 residues. Written as DNA, the CDR3 is TGTGCCTTGTGGGAGGTGCAAGAGTTGGGCAAAAAAATCGAGGTATTT. Residues: CALWEVQELGKKIEVF.

This sequence joins TRGV9 and TRGJ1 or TRGJ2. Trimming took 5 bases from V and 12 from J; bases not matched to a gene: 4. The CDR3 covers 9 residues. Per the germline V gene, CDR1 is GITISATS and CDR2 is ISYDGTV (reference sequence). CDR3 bases: TGTGCCTTGTGGGGTAGGAAACTCTTT. Translating it yields CALWGRKLF.

In its sample, this clone is large. The chain uses TRGV8 and TRGJP1. Trimming removed 6 bases from V and 2 bases from J; junction bases left unmatched: 0. This CDR3 comprises 12 residues. From germline, CDR1 is VENAVY and CDR2 YDSYNSRV. CDR3 sequence reads: CATWTTGWFKIF. Here the CDR3 DNA reads TGTGCCACCTGGACCACTGGTTGGTTCAAGATATTT.

Concerning this clone: TCRdb's protein, taken from a much larger clone, differs from this DNA's translation at residue 3, likely owing to a read error; the protein displayed comes from the DNA. The chain combines TRGV9 with TRGJP. Germline V CDR1 and CDR2: GITISATS, ISYDGTV (reference sequence). The CDR3 runs to 16 residues. CDR3 in DNA: TGTGCCGTGTGGGAGGTGTTGGAGTTGGGCAAAAAAATCAAGGTATTT. It is translated as CAVWEVLELGKKIKVF.

This clone ranks as large. Other nucleotide sequences from this sample produce the same CDR3. This rearrangement joins TRGV9 to TRGJP. Germline CDR1 and CDR2: GITISATS and ISYDGTV (reference sequence). V gave up 0 bases and J gave up 6 bases; unmatched junction bases: 2. The CDR3 spans 16 residues. The CDR3 DNA reads TGTGCCTTGTGGGAGGTGATAGAGTTGGGCAAAAAAATCAAGGTATTT. It yields the protein CALWEVIELGKKIKVF.

As to this clone: The likely explanation is a read error, given a far larger clone one base away. The J gene is TRGJP1, the V gene TRGV2. No J gene is reported in TCRdb; it was inferred here by comparing the DNA with germline. The CDR3 runs 13 residues. J gave up 4 bases and V 2 bases, and 1 base lay outside the gene matches. Germline assignment: CDR1 EGSNGY and CDR2 YDSYNSKV. Here the CDR3 reads CATWDDTGWFKIF. The CDR3 region has the DNA TGTGCCACCTGGGACGACACTGGTTGGTTCAAGATATTT.

In its sample, this clone was seen a few times. The translation of this DNA and the TCRdb protein of a much larger clone differ at residue 5, probably owing to a read error; the protein shown here is translated from the DNA. This chain uses TRGV9 with TRGJP. CDR3 length equals 16 residues. The V gene's germline CDR1 is GITISATS and CDR2 ISYDGTV (reference sequence). CDR3 nucleotides: TGTGCCTTGTGGGGGGTGCAAGAGTTGGGCAAAAAAATCAAGGTATTT. Encoded protein: CALWGVQELGKKIKVF.

By share of the sample, this clone is large. This may be a read error, as it is one base from a much larger clone. At the DNA level, this CDR3 is encoded by other sequences in the same sample as well. V and J are TRGV9 and TRGJP. This CDR3 region has 16 residues. CDR1 and CDR2 (germline): GITISATS, ISYDGTV (reference sequence). V lost 0 bases, J lost 5 bases, and 1 base stayed unmatched. CDR3 residues: CALWEVKELGKKIKVF. As DNA, the CDR3 is TGTGCCTTGTGGGAGGTGAAAGAGTTGGGCAAAAAAATCAAGGTATTT.

This clone is judged large. A far larger clone is off by one base, so a read error is likely. Distinct nucleotide sequences in the sample also encode this CDR3. The chain is built from TRGV9 and TRGJP. J was trimmed by 2 bases and V by 2 bases; bases with no gene match: 0. Germline values: CDR1 GITISATS, CDR2 ISYDGTV (reference sequence). The CDR3 contains 16 residues. The CDR3 bases are TGTGCCTTGTGGGAGGGGCAAGAGTTGGGCAAAAAAATCAAGGTATTT. Amino acids: CALWEGQELGKKIKVF.

By proportion, this clone is large. The chain has TRGV9 and TRGJP1. V shed 4 bases, J shed 1 base, and the junction held 0 bases outside the gene matches. From germline, CDR1 is GITISATS and CDR2 ISYDGTV (reference sequence). The CDR3 is made up of 13 amino acids. The CDR3 sequence is CALWDTTGWFKIF. CDR3 DNA sequence: TGTGCCTTGTGGGATACCACTGGTTGGTTCAAGATATTT.

This clone was seen more than once but under ten times. One base separates it from a far larger clone, so it is likely a read error. The sample has other DNA sequences that encode this CDR3 too. This rearrangement joins TRGV10 to TRGJP1. TRGV10 is placed among ORFs of uncertain function. The CDR3 loop spans 10 amino acids. The DNA of the CDR3 is TGTGCTGCGTGGGGTTGGTTTAAGATATTT. Translated, it gives CAAWGWFKIF.

This clone is medium-sized within its sample. The chain joins TRGV9 to TRGJP. V dropped 5 bases and J dropped 7; count of bases not matched to a gene: 11. The CDR3 extends over 17 amino acids. The germline V gene encodes CDR1 GITISATS and CDR2 ISYDGTV (reference sequence). The CDR3 bases are TGTGCCTTGTGGGGGGGGATTACCGAGTTGGGCAAAAAAATCAAGGTATTT. Translated, it gives CALWGGITELGKKIKVF.

The J gene is TRGJP, the V gene TRGV9. V shed 11 bases and J 16 bases; nucleotides not matched to a gene: 17. This CDR3 comprises 14 residues. Germline-derived CDR1 and CDR2 are GITISATS and ISYDGTV (reference sequence). The chain's CDR3 is CACSKSWAKKIKVF. CDR3 DNA: TGTGCCTGCAGCAAGAGTTGGGCAAAAAAAATCAAGGTATTT.

This clone is termed large. The same CDR3 is also encoded by other DNA sequences in this sample. V is TRGV10 and J is TRGJP1. Being an ORF, TRGV10 has a function that is uncertain. After removal of 8 bases from V and 5 bases from J, the junction contained 3 bases not matched to a gene. The CDR3 contains 12 residues. CDR3 region: CAAWDTGWFKIF. CDR3 bases: TGTGCTGCGTGGGATACTGGTTGGTTCAAGATATTT.

This clone was seen a few times. This DNA's translation and the protein TCRdb lists, from a much larger clone, do not match at residue 3, likely due to a read error; the protein shown is translated from the DNA. The chain links TRGV2 to TRGJP1. No J segment appears in TCRdb, so it was assigned here by matching the sequence to germline. CDR1 is EGSNGY, CDR2 YDSYNSKV, per germline. The CDR3 is made up of 14 amino acids. The CDR3 DNA reads as TGTGCCGCCTGGGACGATACCACTGGTTGGTTCAAGATATTT. Translated, it gives CAAWDDTTGWFKIF.

This clone was recorded a few times. TCRdb's listed protein matches a much larger clone and diverges from this DNA's translation at residue 3, likely through a read error; the protein shown comes from the DNA. The rearrangement links TRGV9 to TRGJP. CDR1 GITISATS and CDR2 ISYDGTV come from the germline V gene (reference sequence). This CDR3 has 16 amino acids. The CDR3 DNA reads as TGTGCCTGGTGGGAGGTGCAAGAGTTGGGCAAAAAAATCAAGGTATTT. Translated, it gives CAWWEVQELGKKIKVF.